The T cell receptor (beta chain) under discussion was sequenced for a study of PD-1 blockade in classical Hodgkin lymphoma (TCRdb year 2020). Regarding the complete study: To define a peripheral blood immune signature of response to PD-1 blockade in classical Hodgkin lymphoma, the study combined TCR beta sequencing with CyTOF.

The time point label here, explained by the study, means: newly diagnosed, previously untreated cHL patient sample. As a comparison group for the relapsed/refractory trial patients, PBMCs were sequenced from patients with newly diagnosed, previously untreated classical Hodgkin lymphoma. Peripheral blood was collected in 8 mL Vacutainer Cell Preparation Tubes, from which PBMCs were isolated by centrifugation and then cryopreserved. To note about this clone: No antigen is known for it. Base qualities were left out, and no much larger clone turns up one base away.

Study-wide findings and limitations: The study was restricted to a single clinical trial cohort, and the causes of repertoire differences, possibly disease activity or prior therapy, were left undefined. Baseline TCR diversity was reported as lower in newly diagnosed patients than in healthy donors, and lower still in relapsed/refractory patients.

The Qiagen DNeasy kit was used to extract genomic DNA both from unsorted PBMCs and from the negatively selected CD4+ and CD8+ fractions. TCR beta CDR3 regions were amplified by immunoSEQ multiplex PCR using primers annealing to V and J segments. Amplification bias was minimized using a synthetic immune receptor repertoire, and residual bias was removed computationally after sequencing. As for the original processing: Custom Python scripts were used to quantify repertoire diversity as the Shannon entropy index. Unsorted, CD4+ and CD8+ repertoires were analyzed separately, except for combined analyses in which CD4+ and CD8+ sequences were merged in silico. As stored in TCRdb, this immuneACCESS dataset retains in-frame rearrangements with V and J assigned. A fraction of the clones does not appear; measured against another copy, unresolved V genes explain less than half of the discrepancy, and the remainder lacks a known reason. V and J calls and clone size are those listed in that table; D and trimming were worked out from the DNA. This sample lists tens of thousands of clones; about 95% were detected once. The ten largest account for 4.5% to 7% of the sample.

From the germline V gene (reference sequence), CDR1 is MNHEY and CDR2 is SMNVEV. The CDR3 has 13 amino acids, counting the end cysteine and phenylalanine. Only the CDR3 DNA stays, 39 bases, in frame from base 1. Cut back by 5 bases and 3 bases, the V and J ends lie 9 bases apart. The sample consisted of peripheral blood mononuclear cells (PBMCs). The chain employs TRBV27 and TRBJ2-3; perhaps TRBD2 is the D gene, with 5 bases matching. This clonotype was sampled from a human donor with classical Hodgkin lymphoma. This receptor has the CDR3 CASSPRTTDTQYF. DNA sequence: TGTGCCAGCAGTCCCCGGACTACAGATACGCAGTATTTT.